These T cell receptor beta chains were read from a single sample in a study of metastatic and nonmetastatic thyroid tumors. Using MiXCR, TCRdb reanalyzed the PCR reads. The table has fewer than 15,000 clones, 20% to 30% seen once. Sequenced input: tumor tissue. These receptors were collected from a female donor with papillary thyroid cancer or a benign thyroid nodule (not recorded which). Some clones in this sample may be carry-over from other donors' samples. CDR3s include the opening cysteine and the closing phenylalanine or tryptophan. The order of the fields is V gene, clone size, D gene, J gene, CDR3 DNA, CDR3 protein. The D gene is left open where the match is weak. Clone size is shown for a subset of rows, as once, few, many or a class of expanded clone.

TRBV3-1	-	-	TRBJ1-6	TGTGCCAGCTCACTCGGGACGGACAATTCACCCCTCCACTTT	CASSLGTDNSPLHF
TRBV28	medium-sized	-	TRBJ2-7	TGTGCCAGCAGCCGCTTGCCCGAGGCCAGCTACGAGCAGTACTTC	CASSRLPEASYEQYF
TRBV4-1	many	-	TRBJ2-1	TGCGCCAGCAGCCAAGTTGGGGTGGATGAGCAGTTCTTC	CASSQVGVDEQFF
TRBV5-1	many	TRBD1	TRBJ2-3	TGCGCCAGCAGCTCAGACAGGGTGACAGATACGCAGTATTTT	CASSSDRVTDTQYF
TRBV20-1	-	TRBD2	TRBJ2-7	TGCAGTGCCCCCGGGAGGGGCGGGAGATTCAACGAGCAGTACTTC	CSAPGRGGRFNEQYF
TRBV18	many	-	TRBJ2-1	TGTGCCAGCTCACCATCCACCGACTATGCCTCCTACAATGAGCAGTTCTTC	CASSPSTDYASYNEQFF
TRBV6-2/TRBV6-3	-	-	TRBJ2-7	TGTGCCAGCAGTTACGACTGGGGGGCCTACGAGCAGTACTTC	CASSYDWGAYEQYF
TRBV28	medium-sized	-	TRBJ2-1	TGTGCCAGCAGCGGGCCTAGCCCCAATGAGCAGTTCTTC	CASSGPSPNEQFF
TRBV6-1	few	-	TRBJ2-1	TGTGCCAGCAGGCGGGGACCATACAATGAGCAGTTCTTC	CASRRGPYNEQFF
TRBV25-1	medium-sized	TRBD2	TRBJ2-7	TGTGCCAGCAGTGAAGCGGTTAGCGGGAGGCCGGGGGAGCAGTACTTC	CASSEAVSGRPGEQYF
TRBV3-1	-	TRBD1	TRBJ1-1	TGTGCCAGCAGCCATCCGGCAGGGGGGGCTTTCTTT	CASSHPAGGAFF
TRBV6-5	many	-	TRBJ1-1	TGTGCCAGCAGTTACGGGTCTAACGGGAAAGAAGCTTTCTTT	CASSYGSNGKEAFF
TRBV6-5	few	-	TRBJ2-7	TGTGCCAGCAGTTACGGCGGGGGCGCAGACTACGAGCAGTACTTC	CASSYGGGADYEQYF
TRBV5-1	-	TRBD2	TRBJ2-7	TGCGACAGCAGCTTGTTAGCGGGAGGACGATACGAGAAGTACTTC	CDSSLLAGGRYEKYF
TRBV5-1	many	-	TRBJ2-5	TGCGCCAGCAGCTTGGATAAAGGGGGTAGGGCCCAGTACTTC	CASSLDKGGRAQYF
TRBV11-1	medium-sized	-	TRBJ2-1	TGTGCCAGCAGTTTAAGTCTATTGCTAGCAGGGAATGAGCAGTTCTTC	CASSLSLLLAGNEQFF
TRBV28	-	TRBD2	TRBJ2-7	TGTGCCAGCAGGGGGGGTAGCGGGAGTGCCGGTCTCTACGAGCAGTACTTC	CASRGGSGSAGLYEQYF
TRBV20-1	-	-	TRBJ1-5	TGCAGTTCTAGCCCAGGGGCAGGGTTGAATAGTAATCAGCCCCAGCATTTT	CSSSPGAGLNSNQPQHF
TRBV7-2	few	TRBD1	TRBJ2-5	TGTGCCAGCAGCTTAGCGTCTGGGACAGGCCAAGAGACCCAGTACTTC	CASSLASGTGQETQYF
TRBV20-1	-	TRBD2	TRBJ2-3	TGCAGTGCTGTTTCTAGAGGACTAGCGGGAGGAAGATGGCCAGATACGCAGTATTTT	CSAVSRGLAGGRWPDTQYF
TRBV18	-	-	TRBJ2-7	TGTGCCAGCTCACCACCGGACAACTCCTACGAGCAGTACTTC	CASSPPDNSYEQYF
TRBV9	many	TRBD1	TRBJ2-3	TGTGCCAGCAGCGCGATCGCCGGGACAGTGGGAGATACGCAGTATTTT	CASSAIAGTVGDTQYF
TRBV20-1	many	-	TRBJ2-5	TGCAGTGCTAGCCGGAAGCCGGGAACCCAGTACTTC	CSASRKPGTQYF
TRBV5-1	many	-	TRBJ2-7	TGCGCCAGCAGCCTCGACCGGGGTCGCGCCTACGAGCAGTACTTC	CASSLDRGRAYEQYF
TRBV2	-	-	TRBJ2-1	TGTGCCACCCAAAGACTAGTGGATGAGCAGTTCTTC	CATQRLVDEQFF
TRBV5-6	few	-	TRBJ2-7	TGTGCCAGCAGCTCGGCTGGTTCCGTCTGGTACGAGCAGTACTTC	CASSSAGSVWYEQYF
TRBV30	-	-	TRBJ1-2	TGTGCCTGGAGCGTTCACTGGGACCATGGCTACACCTTC	CAWSVHWDHGYTF
TRBV20-1	-	-	TRBJ1-5	TGCAGTGCTAGGGGGGGGGCTGGACAGCAGCCCCAGCATTTT	CSARGGAGQQPQHF
TRBV30	-	-	TRBJ1-5	TGTGCCTGGAGTATGGCAGGAGCACAAAATCAGCCCCAGCATTTT	CAWSMAGAQNQPQHF
TRBV5-1	many	-	TRBJ2-2	TGCGCCAGCAGCCACGTATCCGGGGCGGCCGGGGAGCTGTTTTTT	CASSHVSGAAGELFF
TRBV27	medium-sized	-	TRBJ2-6	TGTGCCAGCAGAGCCTCTCGGACAGGGGCCAACGTCCTGACTTTC	CASRASRTGANVLTF
TRBV2	-	-	TRBJ2-3	TGTGCCAGCAGTGTTGCTAGCACAGATACGCAGTATTTT	CASSVASTDTQYF
TRBV4-1	many	-	TRBJ2-3	TGCGCCAGCAGCCAGGCAGGGGGACTAGGAGATACAGATACGCAGTATTTT	CASSQAGGLGDTDTQYF
TRBV6-6	many	-	TRBJ2-3	TGTGCCAGCAGTTACTCACCTTATAGGTGGGATACGCAGTATTTT	CASSYSPYRWDTQYF
TRBV6-2/TRBV6-3	few	-	TRBJ1-5	TGTGCCAGCAGGGCAAGGACCCCGTCTAATCAGCCCCAGCATTTT	CASRARTPSNQPQHF
TRBV6-1	few	-	TRBJ1-1	TGTGCCAGCAGCCCCCGGGGGTTCTTGGCAAACACTGAAGCTTTCTTT	CASSPRGFLANTEAFF
TRBV20-1	many	TRBD2	TRBJ2-1	TGCAGTGCGACCCGGACTAGCGGGAGAAAAGAGCAGTTCTTC	CSATRTSGRKEQFF
TRBV19	many	-	TRBJ2-3	TGTGCCAGTAGTATAGCGGCGGGAGATACGCAGTATTTT	CASSIAAGDTQYF
TRBV20-1	-	-	TRBJ2-2	-	CSAAWGSGTGELLF
TRBV12-3/TRBV12-4	medium-sized	-	TRBJ2-7	TGCGCCAGCAGTTACCGGGACTCCTTTCAGTACTTC	CASSYRDSFQYF
TRBV12-3/TRBV12-4	medium-sized	TRBD2	TRBJ2-5	TGTGCCAGCAGTCCCCAGGGAGCGGGGCGAGAGACCCAGTACTTC	CASSPQGAGRETQYF
TRBV6-1	few	-	TRBJ1-3	TGTGCCAGCAGTGAAGCGACCGATTCTGGAAACACCATATATTTT	CASSEATDSGNTIYF
TRBV7-9	many	-	TRBJ2-2	TGTGCCAGTGTGAGAAAGGACACCGGGGAGCTGTTTTTT	CASVRKDTGELFF
TRBV2	medium-sized	TRBD1	TRBJ2-7	TGTGCCAGCAGACAAGGGGGGACAGGGTCCTACGAGCAGTACTTC	CASRQGGTGSYEQYF
TRBV7-9	many	TRBD1	TRBJ1-2	TGTGCCAGCAGCTTCCACGACAGGGGATCCTATGGCTACACCTTC	CASSFHDRGSYGYTF
TRBV4-2	large	-	TRBJ2-2	TGTGCCAGCAGCCAAGAGGCTAGACATAACACCGGGGAGCTGTTTTTT	CASSQEARHNTGELFF